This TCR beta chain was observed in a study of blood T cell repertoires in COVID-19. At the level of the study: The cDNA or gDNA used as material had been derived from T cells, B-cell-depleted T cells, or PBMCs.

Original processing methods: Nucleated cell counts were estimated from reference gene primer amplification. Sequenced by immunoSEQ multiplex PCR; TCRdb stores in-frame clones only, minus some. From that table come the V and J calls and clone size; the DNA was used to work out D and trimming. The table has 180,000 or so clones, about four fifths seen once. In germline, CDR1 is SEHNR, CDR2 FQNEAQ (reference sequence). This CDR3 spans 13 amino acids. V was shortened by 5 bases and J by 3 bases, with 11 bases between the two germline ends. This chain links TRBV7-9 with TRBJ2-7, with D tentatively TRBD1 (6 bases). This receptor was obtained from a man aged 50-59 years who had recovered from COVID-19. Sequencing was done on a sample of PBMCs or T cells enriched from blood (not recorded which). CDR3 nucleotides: TGTGCCAGCAGCGAACAGGGTTTCTACGAGCAGTACTTC. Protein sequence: CASSEQGFYEQYF.